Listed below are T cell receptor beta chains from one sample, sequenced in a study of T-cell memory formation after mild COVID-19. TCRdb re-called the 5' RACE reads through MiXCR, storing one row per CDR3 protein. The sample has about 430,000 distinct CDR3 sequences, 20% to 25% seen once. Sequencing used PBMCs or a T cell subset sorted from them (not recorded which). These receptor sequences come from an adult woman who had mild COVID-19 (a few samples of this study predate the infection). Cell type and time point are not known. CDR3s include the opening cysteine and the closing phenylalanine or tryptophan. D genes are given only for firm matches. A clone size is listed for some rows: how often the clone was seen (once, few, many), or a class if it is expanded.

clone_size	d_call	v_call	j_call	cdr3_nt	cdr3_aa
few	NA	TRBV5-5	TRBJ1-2	TGTGCCAGCAGCTTGGCCCGACAGTCCTCCAACTATGGCTACACCTTC	CASSLARQSSNYGYTF
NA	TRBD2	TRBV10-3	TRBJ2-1	TGTGCCACCTATCCGGAGTATCGGCTGCCCGCGGGGGACAATGAGCAGTTCTTC	CATYPEYRLPAGDNEQFF
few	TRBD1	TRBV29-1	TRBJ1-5	TGCAGCGTTGAACAAGAGGACAGGGCCCATGGCGACATCAATCAGCCCCAGCATTTT	CSVEQEDRAHGDINQPQHF
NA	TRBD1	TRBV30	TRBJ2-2	TGTGCCCGAACACCCGGGACAGAGGAGTCCGGGGAGCTGTTTTTT	CARTPGTEESGELFF
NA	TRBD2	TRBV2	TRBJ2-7	TGTGCCAGCAGGACTAGCGGGGGGCACGAGCAGTACTTC	CASRTSGGHEQYF
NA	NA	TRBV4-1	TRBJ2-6	TGCGCCAGCAGCCCCGGCCGGACAGTCGCCGGGGCCAACGTCCTGACTTTC	CASSPGRTVAGANVLTF
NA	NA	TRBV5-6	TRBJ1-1	TGTGCCAGCAGCTTGGAAACAGGGAGTAACACTGAAGCTTTCTTT	CASSLETGSNTEAFF
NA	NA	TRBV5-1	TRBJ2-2	TGCGCCAGCAGAGACAGAGACACCGGGGAGCTGTTTTTT	CASRDRDTGELFF
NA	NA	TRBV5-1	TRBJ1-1	TGCGCCAGCAGTGGGAATCGGAACACTGAAGCTTTCTTT	CASSGNRNTEAFF
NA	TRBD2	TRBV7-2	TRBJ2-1	TGTGCCAGCAGCCGGGCTACGGGGGGCGGGAGGTATGAGCAGTTCTTC	CASSRATGGGRYEQFF
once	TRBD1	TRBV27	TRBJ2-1	TGTGCCAGCAGCTTAGGACAGGCGTTTACTTTCTACAATGAGCAGTTCTTC	CASSLGQAFTFYNEQFF
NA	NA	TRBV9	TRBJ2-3	TGTGCCAGCAGCGAGTCGCATAGCACAGATACGCAGTATTTT	CASSESHSTDTQYF
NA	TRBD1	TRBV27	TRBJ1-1	TGTGCCAGCAGTTTATGGGGGCAGGGGGCGTTTAAAGCTTTCTTT	CASSLWGQGAFKAFF
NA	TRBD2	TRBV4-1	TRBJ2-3	TGCGCCAGCAGCCAAGCCCCGTTCGGGACTAACACAGATACGCAGTATTTT	CASSQAPFGTNTDTQYF
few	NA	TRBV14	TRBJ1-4	TGTGCCAGCAGTCAATATGAAAAACTGTTTTTT	CASSQYEKLFF
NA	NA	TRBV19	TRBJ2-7	TGTGCCAGTAGTATACAGGATGGAGAGGGGAGGAACGAGCAGTACTTC	CASSIQDGEGRNEQYF
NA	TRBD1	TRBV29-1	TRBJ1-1	TGCAGCGTTATGACAGGGAGTTACACTGAAGCTTTCTTT	CSVMTGSYTEAFF
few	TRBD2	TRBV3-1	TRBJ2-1	TGTGCCAGCAGTCAAAGTAGCGGGGCCAATGAGCAGTTCTTC	CASSQSSGANEQFF
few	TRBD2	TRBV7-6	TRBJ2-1	TGTGCCAGCAGCTTAGACTTAGCTGTTAGCGGGGACTACAATGAGCAGTTCTTC	CASSLDLAVSGDYNEQFF
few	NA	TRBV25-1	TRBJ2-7	TGTGCCAGCAGCCAGGACAGACAGTACTTC	CASSQDRQYF
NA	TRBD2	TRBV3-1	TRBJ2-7	TGTGCCAGCAGCTCCAAAGGACTAGCGGGAGTCGACGAGCAGTACTTC	CASSSKGLAGVDEQYF
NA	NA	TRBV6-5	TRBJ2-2	TGTGCCAGCAGTTACAATCCGCGGGGCGGACCCGGGGAGCTGTTTTTT	CASSYNPRGGPGELFF
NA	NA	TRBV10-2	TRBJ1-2	TGCGCCAGCAGTGACAGGGACTATGGCTACACCTTC	CASSDRDYGYTF
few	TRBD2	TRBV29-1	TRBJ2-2	TGCAGCGTTCTTCGACTAGCGGGAGGGCCGAACACCGGGGAGCTGTTTTTT	CSVLRLAGGPNTGELFF
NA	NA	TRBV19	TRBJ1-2	TGTGCCAGTAGCCCAGGGCGATATGGCTACACCTTC	CASSPGRYGYTF
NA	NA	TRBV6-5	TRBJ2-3	TGTGCCAGCGGGTACAGCACAGATACGCAGTATTTT	CASGYSTDTQYF
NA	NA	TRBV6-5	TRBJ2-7	TGTGCCAGCAGACTAGTCTACGAGCAGTACTTC	CASRLVYEQYF
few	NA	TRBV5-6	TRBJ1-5	TGTGCCAGCAGCAAGGGCCCTACGGCGAGCAATCAGCCCCAGCATTTT	CASSKGPTASNQPQHF
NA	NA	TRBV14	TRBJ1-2	TGTGCCAGCAGCCAAGAGGCTGGACAAGATGGCTACACCTTC	CASSQEAGQDGYTF
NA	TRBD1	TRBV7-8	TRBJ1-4	TGTGCCAGCAGCCCCGGGACAGTCCCCGGGAAACTGTTTTTT	CASSPGTVPGKLFF
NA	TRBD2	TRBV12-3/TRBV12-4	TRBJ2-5	TGTGCCAGCAGTTCCGGACTAGCGGGAGGAACGGGTAATGTGGCCCAGTACTTC	CASSSGLAGGTGNVAQYF
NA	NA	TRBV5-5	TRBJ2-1	TGTGCCAGCAGCTTCGGGGCTTTTCCCAACTCCTACAATGAGCAGTTCTTC	CASSFGAFPNSYNEQFF
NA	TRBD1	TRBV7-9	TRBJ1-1	TGTGCCAGCAGCTTTCTGACAGGGGTACCCGCTGAAGCTTTCTTT	CASSFLTGVPAEAFF
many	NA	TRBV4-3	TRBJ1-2	TGCGCCAGCAGCCAAGGTTCATCCTCTAACTATGGCTACACCTTC	CASSQGSSSNYGYTF
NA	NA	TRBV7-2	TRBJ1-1	TGTGCCAGCAGCAAACTACAAGGTCATCCCCCCACTGAAGCTTTCTTT	CASSKLQGHPPTEAFF
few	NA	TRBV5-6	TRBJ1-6	TGTGCCAGCAGCTTGGGACAGGCCTTCCTCCACTTT	CASSLGQAFLHF
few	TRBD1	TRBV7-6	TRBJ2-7	TGTGCCAGCAGCTCTCCCGGACAGGGTAACGAGCAGTACTTC	CASSSPGQGNEQYF
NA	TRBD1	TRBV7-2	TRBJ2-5	TGTGCCAGCAGTAAGGGACAGCAAGAGACCCAGTACTTC	CASSKGQQETQYF
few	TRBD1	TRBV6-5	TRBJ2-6	TGTGCCAGCGGGACAGCTTACTCTGGGGCCAACGTCCTGACTTTC	CASGTAYSGANVLTF
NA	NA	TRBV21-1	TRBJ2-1	TGTGCCAGCATCCCCACGGGATCCCGCAATGAGCAGTTCTTC	CASIPTGSRNEQFF
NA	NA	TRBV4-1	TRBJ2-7	TGCGCCACCGCTCCGTCCCCCCAGGGTAAGACCTACGAGCAGTACTTC	CATAPSPQGKTYEQYF